This T cell receptor (beta chain) emerged from a study of human T cells and chemical hapten exposure. Study in general: TCR yields per sample varied mostly from small pooled library volume differences.

General study findings and limits: DPC sensitization left the count of TCRs above 1 in 1000 unchanged.

The CDR3 length is 15 residues. The time point: patch test 1, 2 weeks after DPC sensitization. The treatment denotes: therapeutic diphenylcyclopropenone sensitization with weekly scalp DPC. Unfractionated whole blood was the source from which total RNA was extracted. Authors' analysis steps: There were a median of around 96,000 TCRs per sample, with a range from roughly 20,000 to 750,000. Each CDR3 protein is one row after TCRdb ran MiXCR on the RACE reads. These V and J calls are TCRdb output, not the study's own analysis. The sample holds 42,000 or so distinct CDR3 sequences, 3% to 4.5% seen once. This clonotype was counted between two and nine times. Its antigen is not known. Germline and junction disagree at one end, which may indicate a read error.

The receptor comes from a man aged 45-65 years with alopecia areata. Some clones in this sample may be carry-over from other donors' samples. The sequencing here drew on whole blood, taken in connection with sensitization to the hapten diphenylcyclopropenone (DPC). The chain has TRBV12-3 or TRBV12-4 and TRBJ1-5; 8 bases match TRBD1. The CDR3 region is CASSLQGAWNLPQHF. CDR3 nucleotides: TGTGCCAGCAGTTTGCAGGGGGCCTGGAATCTGCCCCAGCATTTT.